The rows below give T cell receptor beta chains drawn from one sample of a study of T-cell reconstitution after alpha-beta-depleted transplantation in children. TCRdb passed the PCR reads through MiXCR, listing each CDR3 protein once. Counted here are 610,000 or so distinct CDR3 sequences, roughly a quarter occurring once; the ten biggest clones make up 30% to 40%. The sample consisted of PBMCs, taken before TCRalphabeta/CD19-depleted stem cell transplant. The receptors here all came from a boy younger than two with Wiskott-Aldrich syndrome, due to receive a stem cell transplant. Each CDR3 is given with its conserved first and last residue. The D gene is left open where the match is weak. Not all rows give a size; the values are once, few, many and, for expanded clones, a class.

size | J | D | V | CDR3 | DNA
few | TRBJ2-5 | TRBD2 | TRBV9 | CASSGGLAVQETQYF | TGTGCCAGCAGCGGGGGACTAGCTGTACAAGAGACCCAGTACTTC
few | TRBJ2-1 | - | TRBV10-3 | CAISASRGDYNEQFF | TGTGCCATCAGTGCAAGTAGAGGGGACTACAATGAGCAGTTCTTC
- | TRBJ2-7 | - | TRBV28 | CASSGPGLSSYEQYF | TGTGCCAGCAGTGGGCCGGGACTTTCCTCCTACGAGCAGTACTTC
few | TRBJ2-1 | TRBD2 | TRBV12-3/TRBV12-4 | CASSGTSGGLQFF | TGTGCCAGCAGTGGGACTAGCGGAGGTTTGCAGTTCTTC
few | TRBJ2-1 | TRBD2 | TRBV2 | CASSDRLAGGIGMAYNEQFF | TGTGCCAGCAGTGACCGGCTAGCGGGAGGGATTGGGATGGCCTACAATGAGCAGTTCTTC
few | TRBJ2-3 | TRBD2 | TRBV20-1 | CSAPGLAGGDTQYF | TGCAGTGCCCCTGGACTAGCGGGAGGGGATACGCAGTATTTT
- | TRBJ2-2 | TRBD1 | TRBV7-2 | CASSFPRQGANTGELFF | TGTGCCAGCAGCTTTCCCCGACAGGGGGCGAACACCGGGGAGCTGTTTTTT
few | TRBJ2-1 | - | TRBV7-2 | CASSSSLLVAMVNEQFF | TGTGCCAGCAGCTCGTCCCTGTTGGTCGCGATGGTAAATGAGCAGTTCTTC
- | TRBJ2-4 | - | TRBV19 | CASATGGKNIQYF | TGTGCCAGTGCGACAGGAGGAAAAAACATTCAGTACTTC
few | TRBJ2-1 | TRBD2 | TRBV5-1 | CASSGPGLAGAPSYNEQFF | TGCGCCAGCAGCGGACCGGGACTAGCGGGAGCTCCCTCCTACAATGAGCAGTTCTTC
- | TRBJ2-7 | - | TRBV28 | CASSSRQLRPYEQYF | TGTGCCAGCAGTTCCAGACAGCTACGACCCTACGAGCAGTACTTC
- | TRBJ2-3 | - | TRBV12-3/TRBV12-4 | CASSASGATDTQYF | TGTGCCAGCAGTGCCTCAGGGGCCACAGATACGCAGTATTTT
- | TRBJ2-5 | - | TRBV9 | CASSVTVAGTQYF | TGTGCCAGCAGCGTAACGGTGGCGGGGACCCAGTACTTC
- | TRBJ2-2 | TRBD2 | TRBV5-1 | CASSTSGRAITGELFF | TGCGCCAGCAGCACAAGCGGGAGAGCGATCACCGGGGAGCTGTTTTTT
- | TRBJ2-2 | TRBD2 | TRBV7-2 | CASSLRLAQTGELFF | TGTGCCAGCAGCTTAAGACTAGCGCAGACCGGGGAGCTGTTTTTT
once | TRBJ2-2 | - | TRBV5-1 | CASTRGPSNTGELFF | TGCGCCAGCACGCGGGGACCTTCTAACACCGGGGAGCTGTTTTTT
few | TRBJ2-6 | - | TRBV27 | CASRPRQSSGANVLTF | TGTGCCAGCAGACCTAGACAGTCCTCTGGGGCCAACGTCCTGACTTTC
few | TRBJ2-3 | TRBD2 | TRBV7-6 | CASSSKLAGGSTDTQYF | TGTGCCAGCAGCTCCAAACTAGCGGGAGGCAGCACAGATACGCAGTATTTT
- | TRBJ2-7 | TRBD1 | TRBV5-6 | CASSLRIAGQGSYEQYF | TGTGCCAGCAGCTTGCGAATTGCGGGACAGGGATCCTACGAGCAGTACTTC
- | TRBJ2-7 | - | TRBV14 | CASSPRVGPRDEQYF | TGTGCCAGCAGCCCAAGAGTTGGTCCGAGGGACGAGCAGTACTTC
- | TRBJ1-1 | - | TRBV5-8 | CASSLAGGRDTEAFF | TGTGCCAGCAGCTTGGCGGGGGGGCGCGACACTGAAGCTTTCTTT
- | TRBJ2-3 | TRBD2 | TRBV5-1 | CASSFFTSGSADTQYF | TGCGCCAGCAGCTTCTTCACTAGCGGGAGCGCAGATACGCAGTATTTT
- | TRBJ2-3 | TRBD2 | TRBV12-3/TRBV12-4 | CASSSRGGSTDTQYF | TGTGCCAGCAGCTCCCGCGGGGGGTCCACAGATACGCAGTATTTT
many | TRBJ2-1 | - | TRBV3-1 | CASSLPGGREPNEQFF | TGTGCCAGCAGCCTGCCTGGGGGACGAGAGCCCAATGAGCAGTTCTTC
few | TRBJ1-1 | - | TRBV29-1 | CSGRGGWNTEAFF | TGCAGCGGACGAGGGGGATGGAACACTGAAGCTTTCTTT
few | TRBJ1-4 | TRBD1 | TRBV18 | CASSPSGQGWNEKLFF | TGTGCCAGCTCACCCTCGGGACAGGGGTGGAATGAAAAACTGTTTTTT
few | TRBJ2-1 | TRBD2 | TRBV6-2/TRBV6-3 | CASSYSGGSSYNEQFF | TGTGCCAGCAGTTACTCGGGGGGGAGTTCCTACAATGAGCAGTTCTTC
- | TRBJ2-1 | - | TRBV5-1 | CASSFASNEQFF | TGCGCCAGCAGCTTTGCCAGCAATGAGCAGTTCTTC
- | TRBJ2-7 | - | TRBV28 | CASSFSYRDRSYEQYF | TGTGCCAGCAGTTTTTCCTACAGGGACCGCTCCTACGAGCAGTACTTC
- | TRBJ1-2 | TRBD1 | TRBV5-5 | CASRRTGGNYGYTF | TGTGCCAGCAGACGAACAGGGGGGAACTATGGCTACACCTTC
- | TRBJ2-1 | - | TRBV4-1 | CASTSLAPSSYNEQFF | TGCGCCAGCACCAGTCTAGCTCCGAGCTCCTACAATGAGCAGTTCTTC
- | TRBJ2-1 | - | TRBV10-3 | CAISESVATVDNEQFF | TGTGCCATCAGTGAGTCGGTAGCCACAGTAGACAATGAGCAGTTCTTC
- | TRBJ2-3 | - | TRBV27 | CASSLWRWADTQYF | TGTGCCAGCAGTTTATGGCGATGGGCAGATACGCAGTATTTT
few | TRBJ2-1 | - | TRBV6-5 | CASSYSLSNEQFF | TGTGCCAGCAGTTACTCCCTTAGCAATGAGCAGTTCTTC
few | TRBJ2-7 | - | TRBV29-1 | CSVPLSGVQYF | TGCAGCGTCCCACTGTCTGGGGTGCAGTACTTC
- | TRBJ2-3 | - | TRBV7-9 | CASSLGQADTQYF | TGTGCCAGCAGCTTGGGTCAGGCAGATACGCAGTATTTT
- | TRBJ2-2 | TRBD2 | TRBV18 | CASSPRLAENTGELFF | TGTGCCAGCTCCCCCAGGCTAGCGGAGAACACCGGGGAGCTGTTTTTT
- | TRBJ2-5 | TRBD1 | TRBV18 | CASSPLDRGSGTQYF | TGTGCCAGCTCACCTCTGGACAGGGGCTCAGGAACCCAGTACTTC
few | TRBJ1-5 | TRBD1 | TRBV20-1 | CSAYRGGGSNQPQHF | TGCAGTGCTTACAGGGGCGGGGGAAGCAATCAGCCCCAGCATTTT
few | TRBJ2-7 | TRBD2 | TRBV5-6 | CASSLELAGGPFGNEQYF | TGTGCCAGCAGCTTGGAACTAGCGGGAGGGCCGTTCGGTAACGAGCAGTACTTC
few | TRBJ2-1 | - | TRBV5-1 | CASSATGYNEQFF | TGCGCCAGCAGCGCCACGGGGTACAATGAGCAGTTCTTC
- | TRBJ2-2 | TRBD2 | TRBV12-3/TRBV12-4 | CASSTTGGLALINTGELFF | TGTGCCAGCAGTACAACCGGGGGACTAGCGTTGATTAACACCGGGGAGCTGTTTTTT
few | TRBJ2-5 | - | TRBV30 | CAWIQGGETQYF | TGTGCCTGGATTCAGGGTGGAGAGACCCAGTACTTC
few | TRBJ2-1 | TRBD2 | TRBV29-1 | CSVRASGRYEQFF | TGCAGCGTTCGGGCTAGCGGGAGATATGAGCAGTTCTTC
- | TRBJ2-2 | - | TRBV5-1 | CASGRIWDSPNTGELFF | TGCGCCAGCGGGCGTATTTGGGACTCACCAAACACCGGGGAGCTGTTTTTT
few | TRBJ1-1 | - | TRBV5-1 | CASSPGSRRGAEAFF | TGCGCCAGCAGCCCGGGGAGTCGACGCGGGGCTGAAGCTTTCTTT
- | TRBJ1-4 | - | TRBV20-1 | CSARTANEKLFF | TGCAGTGCTCGGACAGCTAATGAAAAACTGTTTTTT
- | TRBJ2-2 | TRBD2 | TRBV29-1 | CSATSAPGTGELFF | TGCAGCGCAACTAGCGCTCCGGGCACCGGGGAGCTGTTTTTT
- | TRBJ2-1 | - | TRBV20-1 | CSAHPSWGEQFF | TGCAGTGCCCACCCCAGTTGGGGTGAGCAGTTCTTC
- | TRBJ2-6 | TRBD1 | TRBV10-3 | CAISPSTGSLLGANVLTF | TGTGCCATCAGTCCCTCGACAGGGTCATTGTTGGGGGCCAACGTCCTGACTTTC
few | TRBJ1-5 | TRBD1 | TRBV4-1 | CASSHLGQGNNQPQHF | TGCGCCAGCAGTCATCTTGGACAGGGTAACAATCAGCCCCAGCATTTT
- | TRBJ2-3 | TRBD1 | TRBV9 | CASSDTGASTDTQYF | TGTGCCAGCAGCGACACAGGGGCTAGCACAGATACGCAGTATTTT
- | TRBJ1-5 | - | TRBV5-1 | CASSLGQSDQPQHF | TGCGCCAGCAGCTTGGGACAGTCCGATCAGCCCCAGCATTTT
- | TRBJ2-1 | - | TRBV6-2/TRBV6-3 | CASSYPRGGASSYNEQFF | TGTGCCAGCAGTTACCCTAGAGGCGGGGCGAGCTCCTACAATGAGCAGTTCTTC
few | TRBJ2-3 | TRBD2 | TRBV20-1 | CSAMTLAGVQYF | TGCAGTGCCATGACTTTAGCGGGAGTTCAGTATTTT